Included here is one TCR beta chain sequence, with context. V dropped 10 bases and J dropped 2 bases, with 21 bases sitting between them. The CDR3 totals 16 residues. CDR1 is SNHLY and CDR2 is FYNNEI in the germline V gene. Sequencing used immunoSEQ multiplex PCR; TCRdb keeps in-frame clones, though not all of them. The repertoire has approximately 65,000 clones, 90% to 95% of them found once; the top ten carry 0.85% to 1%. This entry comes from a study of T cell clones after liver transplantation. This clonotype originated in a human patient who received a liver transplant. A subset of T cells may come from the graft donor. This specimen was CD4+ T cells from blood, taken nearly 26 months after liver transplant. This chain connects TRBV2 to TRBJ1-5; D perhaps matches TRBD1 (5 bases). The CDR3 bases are TGTGCCACCCAGCACTCGGGCGCGGGGGGCAATCAGCCCCAGCATTTT. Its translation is CATQHSGAGGNQPQHF.